The present TCR beta chain was sequenced within a study of CD8 T cells in Susac syndrome. Germline CDR1 is LGHNA and CDR2 is YNFKEQ. With V trimmed by 2 bases and J by 0 bases, 0 bases remained unmatched. This CDR3 has 14 amino acids. Turning to this clonotype: Its antigen is not identified.

A quantity of roughly 0.5 to 1 ug RNA underwent reverse transcription using random hexamers. Via MiXCR, TCRdb re-called the immunoSEQ multiplex PCR reads, giving one row per CDR3 protein. The repertoire includes about 300,000 distinct CDR3 sequences, about nine tenths of them detected once, and about 0.17% sits in the top ten. Study observations and caveats: TCR sequencing and HLA analysis covered a relatively small number of individuals.

TCR beta sequencing was performed on blood CD8+ and CD4+ T cells. Patients with stable or active relapsing-remitting disease, all of them treatment-naive, made up the multiple sclerosis controls. The CD8+ and CD4+ T cells were negatively isolated, with the TEMRA cells enriched by FACS. Sequenced input: CD8+ T cells from PBMCs. The chain couples TRBV4-2 to TRBJ2-5; 7 bases are a match to TRBD2. The sequence derives from a human donor with multiple sclerosis. The CDR3, as DNA: TGTGCCAGCAGCCAAACTAGCGACCAAGAGACCCAGTACTTC. Translation: CASSQTSDQETQYF.